The present T cell receptor beta chain was sequenced within a study of CD8 T cells in Susac syndrome (dated by TCRdb to the late 2010s). Looking at the study overall: Of the Susac syndrome patients who were sequenced, six had clinically active disease and eight or nine were in clinical remission. Repertoire sequencing was used to test whether CD8+ T cell activation and differentiation in Susac syndrome was antigen driven. At blood withdrawal, Susac syndrome patients were therapy-naive, treated with corticosteroids (with IVIg additionally given to some), or treated with IVIg alone.

Based on the germline V gene, the CDR1 and CDR2 sequences are KGHDR and SFDVKD. V is clipped by 9 bases and J by 4 bases, and the sequence between their germline boundaries is 16 bases long. From its cysteine to its phenylalanine, the CDR3 spans 14 amino acids. Here the CDR3 DNA is all that survives: 42 bases in frame from base 1. What the study reported, not specific to this receptor: The number of individuals in the TCR sequencing and HLA analysis was acknowledged as relatively small. In the CD4+ T cell repertoire of Susac syndrome patients, clonal expansion was not detected.

RNA was extracted using the RNeasy kit, and roughly 0.45 to 1 ug of the RNA was reverse transcribed with random hexamers. TCR beta CDR3 regions were amplified with the immunoSEQ multiplex PCR assay covering 54 Vbeta and 13 Jbeta segments. To correct PCR amplification bias, a synthetic template baseline was used for both primer optimization and computational correction. As for the authors' bioinformatics: Reads were annotated to V, D and J genes according to IMGT and were analyzed with immunoSEQ Analyzer, with only productive sequences retained. To calculate clonality, Shannon entropy was normalized by log2 of the number of productive unique sequences and then subtracted from one. For each patient and control, public and private clones were evaluated within the 100 most prevalent clones. Clones were defined as Susac-specific when absent from the healthy and MS cohorts, from fewer than 1,300 published viral clones and from other ImmuneACCESS disease sequences. The public sequencing data were trimmed at Q25 with fastp and processed into clonotypes with MiXCR by TCRdb, which kept only in-frame beta chains. Rows matching on CDR3 protein sequence are summarized as one entry with the most common DNA and genes. The V and J calls here are based on TCRdb, not the publication. The sample contains more than 200,000 distinct CDR3 sequences, about 94% of them found a single time. In total, the top ten clones hold about 0.14% of the sample.

In regard to this clonotype: Its antigen has not been determined. Base-call qualities are not available, and no considerably larger clone is one nucleotide away.

Peripheral blood CD8+ and CD4+ T cells from healthy donors, Susac syndrome patients and multiple sclerosis patients were profiled using high-throughput TCR beta sequencing. Recently defined diagnostic criteria for definite or probable disease were met by the Susac syndrome patients. Bulk CD8+ and CD4+ T cells were purified magnetically by negative isolation, whereas CD8+ TEMRA cells were enriched by FACS. Blood was collected in EDTA tubes and processed within 24 hours, with PBMCs isolated through density gradient centrifugation. PBMCs intended for TCR sequencing were cryopreserved in liquid nitrogen and were subsequently thawed in a 37 degrees C water bath. The sorted or isolated CD4+, CD8+ and CD8+ TEMRA cells had a purity of 90% or higher.

The specimen sequenced was CD4+ T cells from PBMCs. This receptor was taken from a human donor with Susac syndrome. This chain is built from TRBV24-1 and TRBJ2-3; the D segment could be TRBD1, given 6 matching bases. The CDR3 region: CATRDTGGADTQYF. Read as DNA, the sequence is TGTGCCACCCGGGACACCGGAGGCGCAGATACGCAGTATTTT.